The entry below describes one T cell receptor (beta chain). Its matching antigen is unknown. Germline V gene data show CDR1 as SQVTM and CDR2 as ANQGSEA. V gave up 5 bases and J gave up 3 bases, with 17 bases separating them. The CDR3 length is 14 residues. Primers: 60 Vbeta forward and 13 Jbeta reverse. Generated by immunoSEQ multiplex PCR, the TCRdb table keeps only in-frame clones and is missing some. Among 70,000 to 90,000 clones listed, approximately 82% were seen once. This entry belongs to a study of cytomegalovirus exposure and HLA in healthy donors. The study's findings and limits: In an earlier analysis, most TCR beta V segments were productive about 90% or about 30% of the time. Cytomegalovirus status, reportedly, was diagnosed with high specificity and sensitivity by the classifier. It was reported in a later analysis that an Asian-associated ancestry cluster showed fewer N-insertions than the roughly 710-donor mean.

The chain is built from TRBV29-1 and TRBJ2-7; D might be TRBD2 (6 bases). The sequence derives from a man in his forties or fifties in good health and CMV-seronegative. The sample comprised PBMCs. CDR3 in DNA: TGCAGCGTTCGTGGATTGGCGGGGCTCTACGAGCAGTACTTC. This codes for CSVRGLAGLYEQYF.